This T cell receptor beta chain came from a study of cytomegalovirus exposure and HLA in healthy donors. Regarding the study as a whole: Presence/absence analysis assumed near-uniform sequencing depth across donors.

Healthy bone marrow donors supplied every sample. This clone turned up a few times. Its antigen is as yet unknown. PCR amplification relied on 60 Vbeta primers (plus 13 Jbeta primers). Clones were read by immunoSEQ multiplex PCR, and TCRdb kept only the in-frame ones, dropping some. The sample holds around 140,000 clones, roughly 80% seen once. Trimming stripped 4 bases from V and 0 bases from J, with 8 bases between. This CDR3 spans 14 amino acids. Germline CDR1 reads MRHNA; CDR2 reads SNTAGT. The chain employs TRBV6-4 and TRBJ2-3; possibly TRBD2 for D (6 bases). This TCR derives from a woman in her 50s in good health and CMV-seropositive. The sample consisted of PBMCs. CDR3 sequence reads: CASSGGASTDTQYF. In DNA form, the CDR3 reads TGTGCCAGCAGTGGCGGGGCTAGCACAGATACGCAGTATTTT.